In its sample, the clone carrying this T cell receptor beta chain was seen a few times. Germline CDR1 is MRHNA and CDR2 is SNTAGT. The CDR3 covers 15 residues. V lost 2 bases and J lost 1; bases outside the gene matches: 0. Regarding treatment: roughly 20 received Ad26.COV2.S at low or high dose, single or two shots; about 5 received placebo; per-sample allocation not given. Sampling took place 63 days after the first vaccine or placebo injection. Data came from immunoSEQ multiplex PCR; TCRdb stores just in-frame clones and leaves some out. The sample has about 440,000 clones; 90% are singletons. This sample was taken from a study of Ad26.COV2.S vaccination and SARS-CoV-2 variants.

Specimen: peripheral blood, collected in a trial of Ad26.COV2.S vaccine versus placebo. This receptor was identified in a person aged 18-60 years who received the Ad26.COV2.S COVID-19 vaccine or a placebo. The gene calls are TRBV6-4 and TRBJ2-3; 10 bases match TRBD1. The CDR3 bases are TGTGCCAGCAGTGACGGGACAGGGGGCACAGATACGCAGTATTTT. Its protein product is CASSDGTGGTDTQYF.